These T cell receptor beta chains were read from a single sample in a study of T cell responses to AZD1222 COVID-19 vaccine. The repertoire was sequenced with immunoSEQ multiplex PCR; TCRdb's copy has only in-frame clones and lacks some. The table has 150,000 or so clones, 92% seen once. Here the sequenced sample was peripheral blood, taken on day 0 of AZD1222 vaccination. Source of these receptors: an adult in good health. Both conserved end residues are part of each CDR3. A D gene is named only where the DNA matches it firmly. Rows may omit the clone size; those that give it use once, few, many or a size class.

j_gene	v_gene	abundance	d_gene	CDR3aa	CDR3nt
TRBJ2-1	TRBV5-1	-	TRBD1	CASSPIGQGWNNEQFF	TGCGCCAGCAGCCCGATTGGACAGGGCTGGAACAATGAGCAGTTCTTC
TRBJ2-7	TRBV3-1/TRBV3-2	-	-	CASSQSPDTTYEQYF	TGTGCCAGCAGCCAATCCCCGGACACGACCTACGAGCAGTACTTC
TRBJ1-5	TRBV14	-	-	CASSQSGYDQPQHF	TGTGCCAGCAGCCAATCAGGGTACGATCAGCCCCAGCATTTT
TRBJ1-5	TRBV5-5	-	TRBD1	CASSLLWDRAKQPQHF	TGTGCCAGCAGCTTGTTGTGGGACAGGGCAAAGCAGCCCCAGCATTTT
TRBJ1-2	TRBV29-1	-	-	CSVIVPPRLGYTF	TGCAGCGTTATTGTTCCGCCCCGGCTCGGCTACACCTTC
TRBJ2-7	TRBV18	-	TRBD2	CASSGASGRTPYEQYF	TGTGCCAGCTCAGGAGCTAGCGGGAGGACTCCCTACGAGCAGTACTTC
TRBJ2-1	TRBV4-1	-	-	CASRGVGLINEQFF	TGCGCCAGCAGAGGGGTAGGGCTAATCAATGAGCAGTTCTTC
TRBJ2-6	TRBV3-1/TRBV3-2	-	-	CASSQFTGLSSGANVLTF	TGTGCCAGCAGCCAATTTACAGGCCTTTCATCTGGGGCCAACGTCCTGACTTTC
TRBJ2-1	TRBV5-4	-	-	CASSLTGGGNEQFF	TGTGCCAGCAGCTTAACAGGGGGGGGCAATGAGCAGTTCTTC
TRBJ1-2	TRBV30	-	-	CAWDPGLIGYTF	TGTGCCTGGGATCCGGGACTGATCGGCTACACCTTC
TRBJ2-4	TRBV30	-	TRBD1	CAWSVQGAVNIQYF	TGTGCCTGGAGTGTACAGGGGGCGGTCAACATTCAGTACTTC
TRBJ2-2	TRBV4-2	-	-	CASSQEITSTGTGELFF	TGTGCCAGCAGCCAAGAAATAACTAGCACGGGCACCGGGGAGCTGTTTTTT
TRBJ1-4	TRBV7-9	-	-	CASSLDRQGTNEKLFF	TGTGCCAGCAGCTTAGATCGGCAGGGGACTAATGAAAAACTGTTTTTT
TRBJ1-2	TRBV27	-	-	CASSLSGGRTYGYTF	TGTGCCAGCAGTTTATCTGGGGGGCGCACCTATGGCTACACCTTC
TRBJ1-1	TRBV6-6	-	-	CASSYSNREPNTEAFF	TGTGCCAGCAGTTACAGCAACAGGGAACCTAACACTGAAGCTTTCTTT
TRBJ2-7	TRBV2	-	-	CASSEGFGGLSEQYF	TGTGCCAGCAGTGAAGGGTTTGGAGGGCTCTCCGAGCAGTACTTC
TRBJ1-4	TRBV5-4	-	-	CASSSIGAKYEKLFF	TGTGCCAGCAGCTCCATAGGGGCTAAGTATGAAAAACTGTTTTTT
TRBJ2-2	TRBV24-1	once	-	CATSDSQFTGELFF	TGTGCCACCAGTGATTCACAGTTCACCGGGGAGCTGTTTTTT
TRBJ1-2	TRBV4-3	-	-	CASSQEALINYGYTF	TGCGCCAGCAGCCAAGAGGCCTTAATAAACTATGGCTACACCTTC
TRBJ1-2	TRBV19	-	-	CASSIVPGGYTF	TGTGCCAGTAGTATAGTCCCGGGAGGCTACACCTTC
TRBJ1-1	TRBV24-1	-	TRBD1	CATSDLRDRKGAFF	TGTGCCACCAGTGATTTAAGGGACAGGAAGGGAGCTTTCTTT
TRBJ2-1	TRBV9	-	-	CASSPPGNYNEQFF	TGTGCCAGCAGCCCCCCCGGCAACTACAATGAGCAGTTCTTC
TRBJ1-5	TRBV9	-	TRBD1	CASTFPGTGNGGSQPQHF	TGTGCCAGCACCTTTCCCGGGACAGGGAATGGGGGGAGCCAGCCCCAGCATTTT
TRBJ1-1	TRBV28	-	TRBD1	CASRDSEAFF	TGTGCCAGTCGGGACAGTGAAGCTTTCTTT
TRBJ1-1	TRBV12-3/TRBV12-4	-	-	CASSSDSNTEAFF	TGTGCCAGCAGCTCTGACAGCAACACTGAAGCTTTCTTT
TRBJ1-2	TRBV10-3	-	TRBD1	CATSPPPGQGASYTF	TGTGCCACCTCGCCCCCTCCGGGACAGGGGGCTAGCTACACCTTC